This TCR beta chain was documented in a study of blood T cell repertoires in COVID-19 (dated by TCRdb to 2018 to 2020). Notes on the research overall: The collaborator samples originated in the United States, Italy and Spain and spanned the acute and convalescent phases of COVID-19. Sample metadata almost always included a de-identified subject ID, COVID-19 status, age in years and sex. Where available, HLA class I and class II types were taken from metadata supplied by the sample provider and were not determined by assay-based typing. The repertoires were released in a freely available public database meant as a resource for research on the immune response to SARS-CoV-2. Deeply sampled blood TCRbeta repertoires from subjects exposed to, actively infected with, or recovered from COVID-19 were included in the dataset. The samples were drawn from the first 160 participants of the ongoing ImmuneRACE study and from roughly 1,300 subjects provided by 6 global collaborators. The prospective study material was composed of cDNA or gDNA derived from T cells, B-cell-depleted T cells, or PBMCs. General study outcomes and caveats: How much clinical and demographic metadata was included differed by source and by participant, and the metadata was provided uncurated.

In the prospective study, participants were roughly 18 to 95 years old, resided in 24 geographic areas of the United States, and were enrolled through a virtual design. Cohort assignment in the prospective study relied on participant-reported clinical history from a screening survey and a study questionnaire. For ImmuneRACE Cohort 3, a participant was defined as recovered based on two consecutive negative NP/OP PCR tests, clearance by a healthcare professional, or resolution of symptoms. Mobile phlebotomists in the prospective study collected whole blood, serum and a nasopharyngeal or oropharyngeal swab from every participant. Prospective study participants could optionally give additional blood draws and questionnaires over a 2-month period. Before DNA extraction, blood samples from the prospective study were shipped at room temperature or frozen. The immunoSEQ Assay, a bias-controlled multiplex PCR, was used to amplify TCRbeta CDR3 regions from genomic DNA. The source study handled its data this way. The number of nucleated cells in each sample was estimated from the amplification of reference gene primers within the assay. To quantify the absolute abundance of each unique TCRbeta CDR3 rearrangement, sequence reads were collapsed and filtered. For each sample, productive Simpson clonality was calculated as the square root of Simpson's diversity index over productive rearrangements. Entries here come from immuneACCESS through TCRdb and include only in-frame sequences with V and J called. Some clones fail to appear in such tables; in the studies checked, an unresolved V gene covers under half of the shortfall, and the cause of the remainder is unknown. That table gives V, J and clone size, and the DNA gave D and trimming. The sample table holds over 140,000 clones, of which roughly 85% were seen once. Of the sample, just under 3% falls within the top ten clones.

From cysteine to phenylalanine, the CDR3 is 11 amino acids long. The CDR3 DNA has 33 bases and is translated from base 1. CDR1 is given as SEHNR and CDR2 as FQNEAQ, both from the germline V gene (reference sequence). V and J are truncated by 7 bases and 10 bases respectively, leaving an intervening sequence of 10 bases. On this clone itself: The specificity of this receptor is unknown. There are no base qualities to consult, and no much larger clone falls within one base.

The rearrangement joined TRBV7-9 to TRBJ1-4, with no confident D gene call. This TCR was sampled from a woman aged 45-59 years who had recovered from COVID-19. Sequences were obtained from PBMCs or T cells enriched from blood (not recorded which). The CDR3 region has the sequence CASNLNGKLFF. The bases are TGTGCCAGCAACCTAAACGGAAAACTGTTTTTT.